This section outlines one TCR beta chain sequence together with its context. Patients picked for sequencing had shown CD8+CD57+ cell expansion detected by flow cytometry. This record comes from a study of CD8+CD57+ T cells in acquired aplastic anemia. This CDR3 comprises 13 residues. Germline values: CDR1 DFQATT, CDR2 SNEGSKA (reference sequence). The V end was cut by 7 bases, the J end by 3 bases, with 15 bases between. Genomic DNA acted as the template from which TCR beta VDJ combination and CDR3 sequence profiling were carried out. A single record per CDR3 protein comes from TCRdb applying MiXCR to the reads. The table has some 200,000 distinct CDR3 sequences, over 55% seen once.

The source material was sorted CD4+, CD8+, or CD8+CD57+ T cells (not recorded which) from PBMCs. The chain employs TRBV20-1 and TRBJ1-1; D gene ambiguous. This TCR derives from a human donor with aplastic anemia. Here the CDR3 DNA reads TGCAGTGTCGGGCCCTATAGAGACACTGAAGCTTTCTTT. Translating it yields CSVGPYRDTEAFF.